This T cell receptor (beta chain) was observed in a study of CD8 T cells in Susac syndrome. CDR3 length: 14 amino acids. The germline V gene has CDR1 SGHDT and CDR2 YYEEEE. V shed 4 bases, J shed 7 bases, and the junction held 5 bases outside the gene matches. TEMRA cells were FACS-enriched, unlike CD8+ and CD4+ T cells, which were negatively isolated. RNA was extracted with the RNeasy kit, and a quantity of roughly 0.5 to 1 ug was reverse transcribed using random hexamers. Amplification of TCR beta CDR3 used immunoSEQ multiplex PCR across 54 Vbeta and 13 Jbeta. In TCRdb, the immunoSEQ multiplex PCR reads were re-called with MiXCR into one record per CDR3 protein. The repertoire has some 300,000 distinct CDR3 sequences, over 75% of them found once; the top ten carry 0.18%.

The V call is TRBV5-6, the J call TRBJ2-1; 10 bases fit TRBD2. Material: CD8+ T cells from PBMCs. The TCR originated in a human donor with multiple sclerosis. The CDR3 DNA reads TGTGCCAGCAGCCTCGGACTAGCGGCGAATGAGCAGTTCTTC. Translation: CASSLGLAANEQFF.